Below, 14 T cell receptor beta chains from the same sample are listed, as sequenced in a study of OX40 agonist ivuxolimab in advanced cancers. Sequenced by immunoSEQ multiplex PCR; TCRdb stores in-frame clones only, minus some. This sample has fewer than 65,000 clones, with around 87% found just once. Sample: CD4+ or CD8+ T cells sorted from blood, taken in a trial of the OX40 agonist ivuxolimab. The source is an adult with an advanced solid tumor such as melanoma, head and neck, liver or kidney cancer.

The chain uses TRBV4-2 and TRBJ2-5, with D perhaps TRBD2 (6 bases). The V gene's germline CDR1 is LGHNA and CDR2 YNFKEQ. Trimming cost V 6 bases and J 0 bases, with 14 bases left between them. This CDR3 region has 15 residues. Here the CDR3 reads CASSQGSGDQETQYF. CDR3 DNA: TGTGCCAGCAGTCAGGGTAGCGGCGACCAAGAGACCCAGTACTTC.

The chain recombines TRBV7-2 with TRBJ2-5, with 9 bases fitting TRBD2. The CDR3 has 14 amino acids. The ends lost 2 bases at V and 5 bases at J; junction bases unmatched: 3. The germline V gene encodes CDR1 SGHTA and CDR2 FQGNSA. For the CDR3, the DNA is TGTGCCAGCAGCTTACTCCTAGCGGGGGAGACCCAGTACTTC. As protein: CASSLLLAGETQYF.

About this clone: The limits of the CDR3 on the DNA are not certain, so only TCRdb's listed CDR3 is given. This rearrangement joins TRBV6-1 to TRBJ2-1; TRBD2, the table's D call, was not compared with the DNA. Per germline, CDR1 MNHNS and CDR2 SASEGT. Both ends counted, the CDR3 spans 14 residues. The CDR3 here is CASSEVASGSRGFF.

This chain connects TRBV28 to TRBJ1-4; unclear D gene. Germline CDR1 MDHEN, CDR2 SYDVKM. V was shortened by 7 bases and J by 3 bases, with 6 bases between the two germline ends. This CDR3 is built from 12 residues. CDR3: CASTRANEKLFF. As DNA, the CDR3 is TGTGCCAGCACCCGAGCTAATGAAAAACTGTTTTTT.

The genes are TRBV6-1 and TRBJ1-2; 12 bases align to TRBD1. Germline V lookup: CDR1 MNHNS, CDR2 SASEGT. The CDR3 has 15 residues. J lost 7 bases, V lost 9 bases, and 12 bases had no gene match. This chain's CDR3 is CASVTGTGGASGYTF. In DNA form, the CDR3 reads TGTGCCAGTGTAACCGGGACAGGGGGCGCAAGTGGCTACACCTTC.

V usage is TRBV4-1 and J usage is TRBJ2-4; D not certain. With 1 base removed from V and 6 bases from J, the gap between germline ends came to 7 bases. The CDR3 has 13 amino acids. Germline assignment: CDR1 MGHRA and CDR2 YSYEKL. CDR3 region: CASSQAGGNIQYF. In DNA form, the CDR3 reads TGCGCCAGCAGCCAAGCAGGTGGAAACATTCAGTACTTC.

The gene calls are TRBV7-6 and TRBJ1-1, with 11 bases aligning to TRBD1. With V trimmed by 5 bases and J by 10 bases, 6 bases remained unmatched. Looked up from germline, CDR1 is SGHVS and CDR2 is FNYEAQ. The CDR3 loop spans 13 amino acids. The CDR3 DNA follows: TGTGCCAGCAGCCGGACAGGGGGCTCTGGAGCTTTCTTT. This translates into CASSRTGGSGAFF.

The chain couples TRBV28 to TRBJ2-2, with 9 bases fitting TRBD1. The CDR3 extends over 19 amino acids. Germline trimming cut 3 bases from V and 3 bases from J; bases unmatched to any gene: 14. The germline V gene encodes CDR1 MDHEN and CDR2 SYDVKM. This chain's CDR3 is CASSFFGLSGQGDTGELFF. The CDR3 coding sequence is TGTGCCAGCAGTTTTTTTGGGTTGTCGGGACAGGGAGACACCGGGGAGCTGTTTTTT.

This rearrangement joins TRBV29-1 to TRBJ2-1, with D possibly TRBD1 on 6 matching bases. Germline V gene lookup returns CDR1 SQVTM and CDR2 ANQGSEA. CDR3 length equals 16 residues. V lost 0 bases and J lost 4, with 16 bases in between. The CDR3 protein is CSVEDPRGRRYNEQFF. In nucleotides, the CDR3 is TGCAGCGTTGAAGATCCCAGGGGACGAAGGTACAATGAGCAGTTCTTC.

V gene TRBV4-1 combines with J gene TRBJ1-1, with D hard to call. The CDR3 totals 16 residues. V was trimmed by 1 base and J by 1 base, leaving 13 bases between them. CDR1 and CDR2 (germline): MGHRA, YSYEKL. The CDR3 region is CASSQGGNPGNTEAFF. CDR3 DNA: TGCGCCAGCAGCCAAGGAGGAAACCCCGGGAACACTGAAGCTTTCTTT.

The CDR3 reads CASSQTVSTQYF. The CDR3 DNA reads as TGTGCCAGCAGCCAGACAGTGAGTACGCAGTATTTT. V and J are TRBV4-2 and TRBJ2-3; possibly TRBD1 for D (5 bases). Germline loops: CDR1 LGHNA, CDR2 YNFKEQ. With 3 bases removed from V and 8 bases from J, the gap between germline ends came to 9 bases. The CDR3 extends over 12 amino acids.

The chain employs TRBV10-3 and TRBJ2-3, with D perhaps given as TRBD1 or TRBD2 (5 bases each). V gave up 4 bases and J gave up 0 bases, with 14 bases separating them. This CDR3 is built from 16 residues. The germline gives CDR1 ENHRY, CDR2 SYGVKD. The CDR3 reads CAISAAGAESTDTQYF. CDR3 bases: TGTGCCATCAGTGCCGCCGGGGCAGAAAGCACAGATACGCAGTATTTT.

Of note for this clone: One junction end does not reproduce the germline sequence, and a read error may be involved. The chain recombines TRBV28 with TRBJ1-5, with a possible D match to TRBD1 (6 bases). The CDR3 runs to 17 residues. Germline CDR1 is MDHEN and CDR2 is SYDVKM. In DNA form, the CDR3 reads TGTGCCAGCAGTTTCCGGGGGCACGCTATTAGCGATCAGCCCCAGCATTTT. Its protein is CASSFRGHAISDQPQHF.

Remarks on this clone: Its ends do not fully match the called genes, so a read error is possible. The CDR3 is CASSPGLAGNNEQFF. CDR3 coding DNA: TGTGCTAGCAGCCCAGGACTAGCGGGAAACAATGAGCAGTTCTTC. The V and J genes are TRBV7-7 and TRBJ2-1; 12 bases align to TRBD2. The CDR3 spans 15 residues. Germline V lookup: CDR1 SSHAT, CDR2 FNYEAQ (reference sequence).